Here is one TCR beta chain with its context. This clonotype qualifies as medium-sized (0.01 to 0.1%). Its cognate antigen has yet to be identified. Base-call qualities are not available, and no considerably larger clone is one nucleotide away. Libraries were constructed by RT-PCR. The sample was run on an Illumina MiSeq. The public sequencing data were trimmed at Q25 with fastp and processed into clonotypes with MiXCR by TCRdb, which kept only in-frame beta chains. Each CDR3 protein appears once, grouped with its most common genes and DNA. The sample table holds roughly 630 distinct CDR3 sequences, of which 35% to 40% were seen once. 16% of the sample comes from the top ten. The data are from a study listed by TCRdb under 2016. Reading the germline V gene gives CDR1 SGHAT and CDR2 FQNNGV. The CDR3 spans 17 residues, from the cysteine through the phenylalanine. Just CDR3 DNA is preserved here, 51 bases in frame from base 1. V drops 1 base and J drops 0 bases, leaving 16 bases in between.

The TCR sequence derives from a female donor with primary Sjogren's syndrome. The material sequenced was memory CD4+ T cells from salivary gland. In this chain, TRBV11-2 is recombined with TRBJ2-7; the D element could tentatively be TRBD1 or TRBD2, as 5 bases agree for each. The DNA is TGTGCCAGCAGCTTAGGCTCCGGGACGTCGAGCTCCTACGAGCAGTACTTC. This yields the protein CASSLGSGTSSSYEQYF.